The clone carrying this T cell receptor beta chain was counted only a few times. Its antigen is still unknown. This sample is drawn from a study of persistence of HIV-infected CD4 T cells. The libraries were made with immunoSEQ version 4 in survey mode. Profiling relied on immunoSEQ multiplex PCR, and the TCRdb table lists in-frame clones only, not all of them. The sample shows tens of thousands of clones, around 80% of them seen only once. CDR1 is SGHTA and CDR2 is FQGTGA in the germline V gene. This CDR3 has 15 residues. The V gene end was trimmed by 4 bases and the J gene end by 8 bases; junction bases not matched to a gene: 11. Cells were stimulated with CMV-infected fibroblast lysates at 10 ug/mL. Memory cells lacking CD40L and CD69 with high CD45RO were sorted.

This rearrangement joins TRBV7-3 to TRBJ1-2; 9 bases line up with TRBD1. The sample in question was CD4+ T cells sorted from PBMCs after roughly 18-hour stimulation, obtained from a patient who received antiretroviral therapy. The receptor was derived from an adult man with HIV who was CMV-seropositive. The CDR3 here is CASSSGDTGGGGYTF. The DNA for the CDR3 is TGTGCCAGCAGCTCCGGCGACACAGGGGGCGGCGGCTACACCTTC.